Shown below are 19 T cell receptor beta chains from a single sample sequenced in a study of molecular identifiers for immune sequencing clone quantification. TCRdb used MiXCR to reprocess the PCR reads, holding one entry per CDR3 protein. Here the sample spans about 330,000 distinct CDR3 sequences, over 20% being singletons. The sequencing input was naive CD8+ T cells from blood, with Jurkat cell RNA spiked in. The subset is: FACS-sorted CD8+CD4-CCR7+CD45RA+ naive T cells. These receptors were taken from a human donor in good health. Some libraries in this study had Jurkat cell RNA spiked in.

The chain couples TRBV19 to TRBJ2-2; 8 nucleotides match TRBD1. Germline V gene sequence: CDR1 LNHDA, CDR2 SQIVND (reference sequence). V shed 8 bases and J 2 bases; nucleotides not matched to a gene: 7. The CDR3 length is 15 residues. The CDR3 here is CASGWTGFNTGELFF. The CDR3 region has the DNA TGTGCCAGTGGCTGGACAGGGTTTAACACCGGGGAGCTGTTTTTT.

This clonotype was observed many times. The chain combines TRBV11-2 with TRBJ2-7, with D hard to call. The length of the CDR3 is 13 residues. Trimming stripped 2 bases from V and 4 bases from J, with 9 bases between. Germline CDR1 SGHAT, CDR2 FQNNGV. CDR3: CASSLWNRYEQYF. The CDR3, as DNA: TGTGCCAGCAGCTTATGGAATCGGTACGAGCAGTACTTC.

Points on this clonotype: A read error may produce the germline difference seen at one junction end. The chain is built from TRBV7-8 and TRBJ1-4; 11 nucleotides match TRBD1. CDR3 length equals 16 residues. Germline CDR1 is SGHVS and CDR2 is FQNEAQ. As DNA, the CDR3 is TGTGCCAGCAGCACTAACCGGGACAGGGGGGATGAAAAACAGTTTTTT. It yields the protein CASSTNRDRGDEKQFF.

The CDR3 DNA is TGTGCCAGCAGCTTAGAGGGGGGGCTCGTAGATACGCAGTATTTT. It specifies CASSLEGGLVDTQYF. The chain is built from TRBV7-6 and TRBJ2-3; D might be TRBD2 (7 bases). In germline, CDR1 is SGHVS, CDR2 FNYEAQ. V lost 1 base and J lost 5, with 13 bases in between. The CDR3 spans 15 residues.

This clonotype was found once. Being one base from a much bigger clone, this may be a read error. This chain connects TRBV27 to TRBJ2-5; 12 bases agree with TRBD2. Trimming cost V 7 bases and J 2 bases; bases outside gene matches: 11. Germline V gene sequence: CDR1 MNHEY, CDR2 SMNVEV (reference sequence). The length of the CDR3 is 17 residues. The CDR3 DNA sequence: TGTGCCAGCACCTTACTAGCGGGGGGCCAGATACAAGAGACCCAGTACTTC. It specifies CASTLLAGGQIQETQYF.

As to this clonotype: A read error is possible here, since a much larger clone lies one base away. The rearrangement uses TRBV7-6 and TRBJ1-5; D ambiguous. This CDR3 contains 16 residues. CDR1 is SGHVS and CDR2 is FNYEAQ in the germline V gene. The DNA for the CDR3 is TGTGCTAGCCGCAGCCCGTTAGGTCGTAAAGATCAGCCCCAGCATTTT. Amino acids: CASRSPLGRKDQPQHF.

On this clonotype itself: A read error may explain this, as a much larger clone is one base away. The CDR3 sequence: CSAAFCRDSGEYTEAFF. CDR3 coding DNA: TGCAGTGCCGCCTTCTGCCGGGACAGTGGGGAGTACACTGAAGCTTTCTTT. This sequence joins TRBV20-1 and TRBJ1-1, with TRBD1 identical over 7 bases. Germline-derived CDR1 and CDR2 are DFQATT and SNEGSKA (reference sequence). This CDR3 has 17 residues. The ends lost 6 bases at V and 3 bases at J; junction bases unmatched: 19.

Note on this clonotype: This may be a read error, as it is one base from a much larger clone. The rearrangement joins TRBV4-1 to TRBJ2-3; D unclear. The CDR3 is 13 amino acids. V lost 2 bases, J lost 6 bases, and 9 bases lay in between. Per the germline V gene, CDR1 is MGHRA and CDR2 is YSYEKL. This chain's CDR3 is CASSQKIGDTQYF. The CDR3 DNA is TGCGCCAGCAGCCAAAAGATAGGGGATACGCAGTATTTT.

The rearrangement links TRBV19 to TRBJ2-1; TRBD2 matches 14 bases. CDR3 length: 15 amino acids. J gave up 7 bases and V 8 bases, and 7 bases lay outside the gene matches. Germline V lookup: CDR1 LNHDA, CDR2 SQIVND (reference sequence). The CDR3 spells CASFPTSGRANEQFF. CDR3 in DNA: TGTGCCAGTTTCCCGACTAGCGGGAGGGCGAATGAGCAGTTCTTC.

This clonotype was detected many times. The J gene is TRBJ1-1, the V gene TRBV7-9; 8 bases fit TRBD1. J was trimmed by 2 bases and V by 4 bases; bases with no gene match: 3. Germline assignment: CDR1 SEHNR and CDR2 FQNEAQ (reference sequence). This CDR3 has 14 residues. The CDR3 DNA reads TGTGCCAGCAGCTCGACAGGGGCTAACACTGAAGCTTTCTTT. Translated, it gives CASSSTGANTEAFF.

A remark on this clonotype: Compared with germline, one end of the junction differs, possibly owing to a read error. The chain joins TRBV3-1 to TRBJ2-2; possibly TRBD2 for D (6 bases). Germline values: CDR1 LGHDT, CDR2 YNNKEL (reference sequence). The CDR3 contains 13 residues. For the CDR3, the DNA is TGTGCCAGCAGCCAAGGAATGGGCGGGGAGCTGATTTTT. Its protein is CASSQGMGGELIF.

As for this clonotype: A read error may be the cause here, since a much bigger clone is one base away. The chain recombines TRBV18 with TRBJ2-3, with D perhaps TRBD1 (5 bases). The assigned J gene may be wrong: the sequence end matches TRBJ1-5 better. The CDR3 spans 17 residues. Germline V gives CDR1 KGHSH, CDR2 LQKENI. The CDR3 DNA reads TGTGCCAGCTCACCACTGATCGCGGGGGAAGGCACAGATACGCAGCATTTT. Its translation is CASSPLIAGEGTDTQHF.

For this clonotype: Just one base apart from a much larger clone, this may be a read error. The V call is TRBV12-3 or TRBV12-4, the J call TRBJ1-5; 9 bases map to TRBD1. The CDR3 consists of 14 residues. V was clipped by 7 bases and J by 4 bases; unmatched bases: 5. The CDR3 reads CASTRDRENQPQHF. CDR3 in DNA: TGTGCCAGCACAAGGGACAGGGAGAATCAGCCCCAGCATTTT.

This clonotype was detected ten times or more. The genes are TRBV6-5 and TRBJ2-7; tentatively, D is TRBD1 (7 bases). CDR3 size: 15 residues. Trimming took off 6 bases at V and 3 bases at J, with 18 bases between the two ends. Germline CDR1 is MNHEY and CDR2 is SVGAGI. The CDR3 loop is CASSFQGGNFYEQYF. CDR3 bases: TGTGCCAGCAGCTTCCAGGGGGGTAACTTCTACGAGCAGTACTTC.

This clonotype was found a few times. The chain carries TRBV7-2 and TRBJ1-4, with unresolved D. The CDR3 has 15 amino acids. The germline V gene has CDR1 SGHTA and CDR2 FQGNSA. The germline V and J ends were trimmed by 3 bases and 0 bases, with 8 bases remaining between them. This CDR3 reads CASSLATATNEKLFF. The DNA of the CDR3 is TGTGCCAGCAGCTTGGCAACAGCAACTAATGAAAAACTGTTTTTT.

The chain recombines TRBV6-1 with TRBJ1-1; 7 bases agree with TRBD1. CDR3 length equals 13 residues. CDR1 is MNHNS, CDR2 SASEGT, per germline. V lost 8 bases and J lost 3; bases outside the gene matches: 6. The CDR3 is CASRDSDYTEAFF. CDR3 bases: TGTGCCAGCCGGGACAGCGACTACACTGAAGCTTTCTTT.

This clonotype has just a few counts. The V gene is TRBV7-2, the J gene TRBJ2-6; 8 positions match TRBD1. Germline V CDR1 and CDR2: SGHTA, FQGNSA. There are 16 residues in the CDR3. J lost 4 bases, V lost 5 bases, and 7 bases had no gene match. The CDR3 DNA sequence: TGTGCCAGCAGCCCGACGACAGGGGTCGGGGCCAACGTCCTGACTTTC. This encodes CASSPTTGVGANVLTF.

In this sample, this clonotype turned up once. Because the CDR3 is missing its conserved closing phenylalanine or tryptophan, this is likely a read error. This rearrangement joins TRBV5-1 to TRBJ2-6; D is unresolved. CDR1 is SGHRS and CDR2 is YFSETQ in the germline V gene. Deletions cut 7 bases from V and 2 bases from J, with 10 bases between. The CDR3 length is 14 residues. CDR3 amino acids: CASGEVTGANVLTL. CDR3 sequence (DNA): TGCGCCAGCGGCGAGGTGACTGGGGCCAACGTCCTGACTTTA.

Remarks on this clonotype: A read error is possible here, since a much larger clone lies one base away. The final CDR3 position lacks the conserved phenylalanine or tryptophan, pointing to a likely read error. The chain combines TRBV28 with TRBJ2-1, with 7 bases that match TRBD2. CDR3 length: 17 amino acids. CDR1 is MDHEN, CDR2 SYDVKM, per germline. The CDR3 here is CASRTGLAESSYNGQFL. The CDR3 DNA is TGTGCCAGCAGGACCGGGCTAGCGGAGAGCTCCTACAATGGGCAGTTCCTC.